This entry lists 20 T cell receptor beta chains sequenced from one sample in a study of T cell changes during pregnancy in multiple sclerosis. The protocol was immunoSEQ multiplex PCR, while the TCRdb copy is restricted to in-frame clones and leaves out a portion. Among about 50,000 clones listed, approximately 90% were seen once. This sample comprised CD4+ T cells from peripheral blood mononuclear cells, obtained after pregnancy. The receptors shown here come from a female donor with multiple sclerosis, enrolled in a pregnancy study.

The chain links TRBV6-1 to TRBJ1-1; TRBD1 matches 7 bases. The CDR3 covers 18 residues. V lost 2 bases and J lost 1; bases outside the gene matches: 13. Germline CDR1 is MNHNS and CDR2 is SASEGT. In DNA form, the CDR3 reads TGTGCCAGCAGTGAAAGAACTTCTATGGGACAGAGGAACACTGAAGCTTTCTTT. This codes for CASSERTSMGQRNTEAFF.

This rearrangement joins TRBV6-6 to TRBJ2-7; 12 bases fit TRBD1. The CDR3 totals 16 residues. V trimming: 7 bases; J trimming: 6 bases; junction bases outside the gene matches: 13. CDR1 MNHNY and CDR2 SVGAGI come from the germline V gene (reference sequence). In DNA, the CDR3 is TGTGCCAGCAATCCGGGACAGGGGGCTCTGTTTGGCGAGCAGTACTTC. Its translation is CASNPGQGALFGEQYF.

CDR3 sequence reads: CASSRQGVRTEAFF. The DNA for the CDR3 is TGCGCCAGCAGCCGGCAGGGGGTGCGCACCGAAGCTTTCTTT. The J gene is TRBJ1-1, the V gene TRBV4-1; 7 positions match TRBD1. The junction had 10 bases not matched to a gene; V was cut back by 4 bases and J by 8 bases. The CDR3 sequence is 14 residues long. Germline loops: CDR1 MGHRA, CDR2 YSYEKL.

The chain uses TRBV7-9 and TRBJ1-2; TRBD1 aligns across 7 bases. Germline values: CDR1 SEHNR, CDR2 FQNEAQ (reference sequence). V dropped 0 bases and J dropped 1; count of bases not matched to a gene: 2. The CDR3 runs to 15 residues. CDR3 sequence (DNA): TGTGCCAGCAGCTTAGCCGGACAGGATAACTATGGCTACACCTTC. Its translation: CASSLAGQDNYGYTF.

The chain combines TRBV27 with TRBJ1-3; 9 bases match TRBD1. The CDR3 has 17 residues. The V segment lost 0 bases and the J segment 4 bases; nucleotides outside the gene matches: 7. Germline V gene sequence: CDR1 MNHEY, CDR2 SMNVEV (reference sequence). The CDR3 DNA follows: TGTGCCAGCAGTTTATCCCCCGGACAGGGGACAGGAAACACCATATATTTT. As protein: CASSLSPGQGTGNTIYF.

This clone is labeled as medium-sized. This rearrangement joins TRBV6-5 to TRBJ2-1; TRBD2 agrees at 15 bases. V lost 10 bases to trimming and J lost 5 bases; unmatched junction nucleotides: 6. CDR1 is MNHEY, CDR2 SVGAGI, per germline. The CDR3 totals 15 residues. This CDR3 is CATGGLAGGDNEQFF. CDR3 bases: TGTGCCACTGGAGGACTAGCGGGAGGGGACAATGAGCAGTTCTTC.

The CDR3 bases are TGTGCCAGCAGCTCGGGACTAGCAGGCTACGAGCAGTACTTC. Translated: CASSSGLAGYEQYF. J is TRBJ2-7 and V is TRBV7-2, with TRBD2 matching over 9 bases. With 4 bases clipped from V and 3 bases from J, the junction kept 4 bases outside the gene matches. CDR1 and CDR2 from the germline V gene are SGHTA and FQGNSA. This CDR3 region has 14 residues.

The chain uses TRBV19 and TRBJ2-2, with 10 bases identical to TRBD1. This CDR3 has 15 residues. V gave up 7 bases and J gave up 2 bases; unmatched junction bases: 4. Germline CDR1 and CDR2: LNHDA and SQIVND (reference sequence). For the CDR3, the DNA is TGTGCCAGTATCCGGGACAGGGGTAACACCGGGGAGCTGTTTTTT. Its protein is CASIRDRGNTGELFF.

The chain couples TRBV9 to TRBJ1-1; possibly TRBD1 for D (6 bases). Germline loops: CDR1 SGDLS, CDR2 YYNGEE. The CDR3 sequence is 15 residues long. V shed 0 bases and J shed 5 bases, with 14 bases lying between them. The CDR3 nucleotides are TGTGCCAGCAGCGTAGAATTGGGGGCGAGGACTGAAGCTTTCTTT. Residues: CASSVELGARTEAFF.

This chain uses TRBV5-4 with TRBJ1-1, with 7 bases matching TRBD1. The CDR3 is made up of 16 amino acids. From germline, CDR1 is SGHNT and CDR2 YYREEE (reference sequence). The ends lost 4 bases at V and 4 bases at J; junction bases unmatched: 13. CDR3 region: CASSPNRGISATEAFF. The CDR3 DNA sequence: TGTGCCAGCAGCCCAAACAGGGGAATTTCGGCCACTGAAGCTTTCTTT. Full variable domain (missing parts from reference TRBV5-4 and TRBJ1-1): ETGVTQSPTHLIKTRGQQVTLRCSSQSGHNTVSWYQQALGQGPQFIFQYYREEENGRGNFPPRFSGLQFPNYSSELNVNALELDDSALYLCASSPNRGISATEAFFGQGTRLTVV.

The gene calls are TRBV5-1 and TRBJ2-3; TRBD2 aligns across 10 bases. Germline loops: CDR1 SGHRS, CDR2 YFSETQ. The CDR3 is made up of 16 amino acids. V gave up 0 bases and J gave up 3 bases; unmatched junction bases: 4. The CDR3 is CASSLEVLAGTDTQYF. CDR3 sequence (DNA): TGCGCCAGCAGCTTGGAGGTACTAGCGGGAACAGATACGCAGTATTTT.

The chain joins TRBV5-1 to TRBJ2-3; 7 bases are a match to TRBD2. The germline gives CDR1 SGHRS, CDR2 YFSETQ. J was trimmed by 2 bases and V by 4 bases; bases with no gene match: 10. CDR3 length equals 16 residues. CDR3 sequence reads: CASSPGRTSNTDTQYF. The DNA for the CDR3 is TGCGCCAGCAGCCCAGGTCGGACTAGTAACACAGATACGCAGTATTTT.

The chain uses TRBV5-1 and TRBJ2-7, with TRBD2 matching 11 bases. V gave up 3 bases and J gave up 2 bases; unmatched junction bases: 4. The CDR3 covers 15 residues. Germline-derived CDR1 and CDR2 are SGHRS and YFSETQ. CDR3 coding DNA: TGCGCCAGCAGCTCCGGGACTAGCGGTCCCTACGAGCAGTACTTC. This sequence encodes CASSSGTSGPYEQYF.

As for this clone: This CDR3 is also generated by other DNA sequences in the sample. The chain couples TRBV7-2 to TRBJ2-5; TRBD1 might be the D (6 bases). Trimming shortened V by 1 base and J by 5 bases, and 11 bases separated the two germline ends. The CDR3 consists of 14 residues. Germline V gene lookup returns CDR1 SGHTA and CDR2 FQGNSA. This CDR3 is CASSLGQGTETQYF. The CDR3 nucleotides are TGTGCCAGCAGCTTAGGGCAGGGGACGGAGACCCAGTACTTC.

The chain uses TRBV6-1 and TRBJ1-5, with a possible D match to TRBD1 (6 bases). CDR3 length: 15 amino acids. Germline assignment: CDR1 MNHNS and CDR2 SASEGT. Trimming took off 6 bases at V and 4 bases at J, with 16 bases between the two ends. The DNA of the CDR3 is TGTGCCAGCAGCGAAACCGGGACATTTAATCAGCCCCAGCATTTT. It encodes CASSETGTFNQPQHF.

This chain connects TRBV7-8 to TRBJ2-1, with D possibly matching TRBD2 (5 bases). The CDR3 is 14 amino acids. Germline lookup yields CDR1 SGHVS and CDR2 FQNEAQ. Trimming took off 0 bases at V and 6 bases at J, with 9 bases between the two ends. CDR3 sequence: CASSLAIASNEQFF. CDR3 DNA sequence: TGTGCCAGCAGCTTAGCAATAGCGAGCAATGAGCAGTTCTTC.

The chain employs TRBV6-1 and TRBJ2-5, with 9 bases lining up with TRBD1. The CDR3 has 14 residues. V lost 5 bases and J lost 5; bases outside the gene matches: 6. CDR1 and CDR2 (germline): MNHNS, SASEGT. The CDR3 loop reads CASSLDRGGETQYF. The DNA of the CDR3 is TGTGCCAGCAGTTTGGACAGGGGTGGGGAGACCCAGTACTTC.

This chain uses TRBV7-9 with TRBJ2-7; a weak D match, TRBD2 (5 bases). V lost 6 bases to trimming and J lost 2 bases, with 11 bases between them. CDR3 size: 13 residues. Germline CDR1 reads SEHNR; CDR2 reads FQNEAQ (reference sequence). The CDR3: CASRNSGTYEQYF. For the CDR3, the DNA is TGTGCCAGCAGGAACTCGGGGACCTACGAGCAGTACTTC.

V gene TRBV5-6 combines with J gene TRBJ1-1, with D possibly being TRBD1 (5 bases). The V gene's germline CDR1 is SGHDT and CDR2 YYEEEE. V gave up 5 bases and J gave up 1 base, with 12 bases separating them. The CDR3 extends over 14 amino acids. CDR3 protein: CASSWGFGNTEAFF. The CDR3 DNA reads as TGTGCCAGCAGTTGGGGCTTCGGGAACACTGAAGCTTTCTTT.

About this clone: Sequence at one end of the junction differs from germline and may be a read error. CDR3 coding DNA: TGCGCCAGCAGTTTGGGGACAGGGGACGGGGCACCCCTCCACTTT. As protein: CASSLGTGDGAPLHF. The chain employs TRBV5-1 and TRBJ1-6; 10 nucleotides match TRBD1. The CDR3 loop spans 15 amino acids. CDR1 and CDR2 from the germline V gene are SGHRS and YFSETQ.